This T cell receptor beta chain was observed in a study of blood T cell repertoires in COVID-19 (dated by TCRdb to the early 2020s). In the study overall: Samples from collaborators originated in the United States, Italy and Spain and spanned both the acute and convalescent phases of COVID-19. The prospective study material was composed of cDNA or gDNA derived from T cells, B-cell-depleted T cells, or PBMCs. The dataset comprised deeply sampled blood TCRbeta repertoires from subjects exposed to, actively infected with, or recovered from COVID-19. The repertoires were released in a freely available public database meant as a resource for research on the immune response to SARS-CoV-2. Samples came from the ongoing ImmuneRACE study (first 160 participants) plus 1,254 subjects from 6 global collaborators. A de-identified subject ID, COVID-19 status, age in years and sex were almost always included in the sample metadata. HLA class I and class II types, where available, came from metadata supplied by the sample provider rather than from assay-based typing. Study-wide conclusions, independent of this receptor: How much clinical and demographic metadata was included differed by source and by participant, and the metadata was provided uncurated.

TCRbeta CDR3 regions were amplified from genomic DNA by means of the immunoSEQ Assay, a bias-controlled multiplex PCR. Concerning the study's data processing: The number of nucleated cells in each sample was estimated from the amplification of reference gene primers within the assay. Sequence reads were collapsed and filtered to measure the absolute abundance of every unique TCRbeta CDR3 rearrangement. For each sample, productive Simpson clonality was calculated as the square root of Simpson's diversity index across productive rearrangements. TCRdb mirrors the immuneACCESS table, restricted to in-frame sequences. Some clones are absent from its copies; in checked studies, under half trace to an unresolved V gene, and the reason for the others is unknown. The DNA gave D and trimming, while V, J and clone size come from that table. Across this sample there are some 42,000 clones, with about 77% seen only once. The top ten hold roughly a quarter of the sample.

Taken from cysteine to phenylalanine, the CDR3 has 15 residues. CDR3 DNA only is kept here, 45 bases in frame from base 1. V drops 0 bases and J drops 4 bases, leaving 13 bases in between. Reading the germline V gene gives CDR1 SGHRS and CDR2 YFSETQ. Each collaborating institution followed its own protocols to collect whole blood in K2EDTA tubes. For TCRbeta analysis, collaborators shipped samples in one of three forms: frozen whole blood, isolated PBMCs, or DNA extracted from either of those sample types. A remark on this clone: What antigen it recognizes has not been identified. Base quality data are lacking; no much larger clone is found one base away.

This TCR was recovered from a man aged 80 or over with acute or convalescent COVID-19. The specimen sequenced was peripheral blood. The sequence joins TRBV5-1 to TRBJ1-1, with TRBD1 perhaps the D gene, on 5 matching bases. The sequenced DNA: TGCGCCAGCAGCTTGGCCTCGCAGGGAGGCACTGAAGCTTTCTTT. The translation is CASSLASQGGTEAFF.